This passage covers 23 T cell receptor beta chains from one sample sequenced in a study of shared clonotypes between healthy human individuals. CD8 cells regarded as naive lacked CD45RO, were positively chosen for CCR7, and omitted terminally differentiated effector memory CD45RA+ cells. Some clones are missing from TCRdb's copy, which holds only in-frame ones; the method was immunoSEQ multiplex PCR. Of about 580,000 clones in the sample, nearly 98% were seen once. Sequenced material: naive CD8+ T cells sorted from blood. The receptors were sampled from a man younger than 45 in good health.

The CDR3 region has the DNA TGTGCCAGCAGCTTCGGCCAGGGGACTAGCGAGCAGTTCTTC. Its protein product is CASSFGQGTSEQFF. The chain carries TRBV7-9 and TRBJ2-1; 9 nucleotides match TRBD2. Per the germline V gene, CDR1 is SEHNR and CDR2 is FQNEAQ (reference sequence). The CDR3 is 14 residues long. The trim removed 3 bases at V and 10 bases at J, leaving 7 bases unmatched.

Worth noting for this clone: Other DNA sequences within the sample encode an identical CDR3. The gene calls are TRBV27 and TRBJ2-3; no clear D gene. The CDR3 contains 11 residues. Per germline, CDR1 MNHEY and CDR2 SMNVEV (reference sequence). Trimming pared 6 bases from V and 2 bases from J, leaving 3 bases between. The CDR3 loop reads CASSNTDTQYF. The CDR3 DNA sequence: TGTGCCAGCAGCAACACAGATACGCAGTATTTT.

This clone appeared a single time. This chain connects TRBV9 to TRBJ2-5; 8 positions match TRBD1. The germline V gene has CDR1 SGDLS and CDR2 YYNGEE. The trim removed 0 bases at V and 5 bases at J, leaving 6 bases unmatched. The CDR3 is 15 residues long. CDR3 nucleotides: TGTGCCAGCAGCGTAGGGCAGGGGGCAGTTGAGACCCAGTACTTC. Translated, it gives CASSVGQGAVETQYF.

The V gene is TRBV30, the J gene TRBJ2-7; D not certain. CDR1 is GTSNPN and CDR2 is SVGIG in the germline V gene (reference sequence). V gave up 1 base and J gave up 3 bases, with 4 bases separating them. The length of the CDR3 is 11 residues. The CDR3 spells CAWSDNYEQYF. Written as DNA, the CDR3 is TGTGCCTGGAGTGACAACTACGAGCAGTACTTC.

The gene calls are TRBV29-1 and TRBJ1-2; maybe TRBD1 (6 bases). Germline V gene lookup returns CDR1 SQVTM and CDR2 ANQGSEA. The CDR3 is 12 amino acids. Trimming stripped 5 bases from V and 6 bases from J, with 13 bases between. The CDR3: CSVPDSGDGYTF. The CDR3 region has the DNA TGCAGCGTTCCGGACAGTGGTGATGGCTACACCTTC.

V gene TRBV5-5 combines with J gene TRBJ2-3, with D perhaps TRBD2 (5 bases). This CDR3 has 16 residues. The V gene lost 1 base and the J gene lost 0 bases, with 12 bases spanning the gap. Germline V gene lookup returns CDR1 SGHKS and CDR2 YYEKEE (reference sequence). In DNA, the CDR3 is TGTGCCAGCAGCTTGCGGCTAGCATTCAGCACAGATACGCAGTATTTT. It translates to CASSLRLAFSTDTQYF.

The chain has TRBV5-4 and TRBJ2-5; tentatively, D is TRBD1 (6 bases). Looked up from germline, CDR1 is SGHNT and CDR2 is YYREEE (reference sequence). Trimming shortened V by 1 base and J by 5 bases, and 12 bases separated the two germline ends. This CDR3 comprises 14 residues. Written as DNA, the CDR3 is TGTGCCAGCAGCTTGTCCAGGGGCAGTGAGACCCAGTACTTC. Its protein is CASSLSRGSETQYF.

V gene TRBV7-9 combines with J gene TRBJ2-5; D may be TRBD1 (5 bases). Trimming cost V 5 bases and J 5 bases, with 15 bases left between them. The germline V gene has CDR1 SEHNR and CDR2 FQNEAQ (reference sequence). The CDR3 has 14 residues. DNA of the CDR3: TGTGCCAGCAGCCTACAGGAAAATCGGGAGACCCAGTACTTC. It yields the protein CASSLQENRETQYF.

This chain connects TRBV7-3 to TRBJ2-3, with TRBD2 as a possible D gene (6 bases). Germline V CDR1 and CDR2: SGHTA, FQGTGA. The V end was cut by 3 bases, the J end by 2 bases, with 9 bases between. The CDR3 is 14 residues long. CDR3 bases: TGTGCCAGCAGCTTGGAGGGGTTCACAGATACGCAGTATTTT. The encoded protein is CASSLEGFTDTQYF.

The chain has TRBV14 and TRBJ1-1; TRBD1 agrees at 7 bases. In germline, CDR1 is SGHDN, CDR2 FVKESK. Germline trimming cut 2 bases from V and 1 base from J; bases unmatched to any gene: 7. This CDR3 has 16 residues. This CDR3 is CASSQSYRGQNTEAFF. In DNA, the CDR3 is TGTGCCAGCAGCCAATCGTACAGGGGTCAGAACACTGAAGCTTTCTTT. Based on the CDR3 plus reference TRBV14 and TRBJ1-1, the full variable domain is EAGVTQFPSHSVIEKGQTVTLRCDPISGHDNLYWYRRVMGKEIKFLLHFVKESKQDESGMPNNRFLAERTGGTYSTLKVQPAELEDSGVYFCASSQSYRGQNTEAFFGQGTRLTVV.

The rearrangement joins TRBV2 to TRBJ2-3; 9 nucleotides match TRBD2. This CDR3 comprises 16 residues. From germline, CDR1 is SNHLY and CDR2 FYNNEI. V lost 4 bases and J lost 3; bases outside the gene matches: 8. CDR3 amino acids: CASSGAGGGVTDTQYF. The CDR3 DNA sequence: TGTGCCAGCAGTGGAGCGGGGGGTGGAGTGACAGATACGCAGTATTTT.

The J gene is TRBJ1-4, the V gene TRBV7-9, with a weak D call TRBD1 (5 bases). Trimming left V 1 base short and J 8 bases short, with 14 bases between. This CDR3 comprises 15 residues. Looked up from germline, CDR1 is SEHNR and CDR2 is FQNEAQ (reference sequence). The CDR3 sequence: CASSLVAAGLEKLFF. CDR3 coding DNA: TGTGCCAGCAGCTTAGTGGCGGCAGGGCTGGAAAAACTGTTTTTT.

This clone is a singleton in its sample. The CDR3 bases are TGTGCCTGGGCTGGAGGGACCGGGGAGCTGTTTTTT. Its translation is CAWAGGTGELFF. V is TRBV30 and J is TRBJ2-2; D possibly corresponds to TRBD2 (6 bases). The length of the CDR3 is 12 residues. Trimming took off 5 bases at V and 5 bases at J, with 9 bases between the two ends. Germline lookup yields CDR1 GTSNPN and CDR2 SVGIG (reference sequence).

This sequence joins TRBV6-6 and TRBJ2-7, with 11 nucleotides matching TRBD1. The CDR3 sequence is 16 residues long. The V and J ends lost 1 base and 5 bases, in that order; junction bases with no gene match: 7. The germline V gene has CDR1 MNHNY and CDR2 SVGAGI (reference sequence). The CDR3 region is CASSYFSGQGANEQYF. CDR3 sequence (DNA): TGTGCCAGCAGTTACTTCTCAGGACAGGGGGCGAACGAGCAGTACTTC.

This clone was seen only once. The genes are TRBV7-9 and TRBJ2-7; 9 bases line up with TRBD1. Looked up from germline, CDR1 is SEHNR and CDR2 is FQNEAQ (reference sequence). This CDR3 is built from 14 residues. V trimming: 4 bases; J trimming: 4 bases; junction bases outside the gene matches: 5. CDR3: CASSYNRGPYEQYF. The CDR3, as DNA: TGTGCCAGCAGCTATAACAGGGGGCCGTACGAGCAGTACTTC. The full variable domain, with the rest looked up from reference TRBV7-9 and TRBJ2-7, is DTGVSQNPRHKITKRGQNVTFRCDPISEHNRLYWYRQTLGQGPEFLTYFQNEAQLEKSRLLSDRFSAERPKGSFSTLEIQRTEQGDSAMYLCASSYNRGPYEQYFGPGTRLTVT.

The rearrangement links TRBV27 to TRBJ2-7; no clear D gene. Trimming removed 5 bases from V and 6 bases from J, with 11 bases in between. CDR3 length equals 12 residues. Germline V CDR1 and CDR2: MNHEY, SMNVEV (reference sequence). The CDR3 DNA reads as TGTGCCAGCAGTAGCACTCAGCTCGAGCAGTACTTC. It is translated as CASSSTQLEQYF.

This clone showed up just once. The chain has TRBV4-1 and TRBJ2-5; the D is unclear. There are 16 residues in the CDR3. CDR1 is MGHRA, CDR2 YSYEKL, per germline. Trimming took 0 bases from V and 5 from J, leaving 16 bases between them. The CDR3 region is CASSQDPTYKAETQYF. CDR3 coding DNA: TGCGCCAGCAGCCAAGACCCCACGTATAAGGCGGAGACCCAGTACTTC.

The genes are TRBV5-5 and TRBJ2-7; D is ambiguous. The CDR3 extends over 15 amino acids. In germline, CDR1 is SGHKS, CDR2 YYEKEE (reference sequence). The germline V and J ends were trimmed by 5 bases and 3 bases, with 18 bases remaining between them. In DNA form, the CDR3 reads TGTGCCAGCAGGTTCTACCGTACAGCGAACTACGAGCAGTACTTC. Its protein product is CASRFYRTANYEQYF.

The rearrangement joins TRBV6-4 to TRBJ2-3; D gene uncertain. The V end was cut by 5 bases, the J end by 6 bases, with 15 bases between. Per germline, CDR1 MRHNA and CDR2 SNTAGT. CDR3 length: 14 residues. CDR3 coding DNA: TGTGCCAGCAGTATTTGGCTGGGCAAGGATACGCAGTATTTT. Translating it yields CASSIWLGKDTQYF.

This chain connects TRBV4-3 to TRBJ2-5; D gene uncertain. Germline CDR1 and CDR2: LGHNA and YSLEER. The CDR3 has 14 amino acids. V was pared by 1 base and J by 4 bases, with 10 bases between. The CDR3 is CASSQGLVRETQYF. In DNA form, the CDR3 reads TGCGCCAGCAGCCAAGGGCTAGTCCGAGAGACCCAGTACTTC.

With respect to this clone: Other DNA sequences in the same sample also yield this CDR3. The chain has TRBV11-2 and TRBJ2-1; D not resolved. Trimming pared 1 base from V and 7 bases from J, leaving 5 bases between. CDR3 length: 12 residues. CDR1 is SGHAT, CDR2 FQNNGV, per germline. CDR3 loop: CASSLVGNEQFF. The CDR3, as DNA: TGTGCCAGCAGCTTAGTGGGAAATGAGCAGTTCTTC.

The V and J genes are TRBV5-5 and TRBJ1-5, with D possibly TRBD1 on 5 matching bases. Trimming stripped 4 bases from V and 9 bases from J, with 14 bases between. Germline V gives CDR1 SGHKS, CDR2 YYEKEE (reference sequence). The CDR3 spans 13 residues. CDR3 nucleotide sequence: TGTGCCAGCAGCGCGGGAGGGGCACGGCCCCAGCATTTT. Its translation: CASSAGGARPQHF.

This chain uses TRBV30 with TRBJ2-1; D is unresolved. This CDR3 contains 13 residues. CDR1 is GTSNPN, CDR2 SVGIG, per germline (reference sequence). With 3 bases removed from V and 6 bases from J, the gap between germline ends came to 12 bases. The DNA of the CDR3 is TGTGCCTGGAGCCCGTTATTTGGCAATGAGCAGTTCTTC. Encoded protein: CAWSPLFGNEQFF.